This passage covers 14 T cell receptor beta chains from one sample sequenced in a study of blood T cell repertoires in COVID-19. Using immunoSEQ multiplex PCR, the repertoire was profiled, and TCRdb retains in-frame clones only, with some absent. The sample gives under 200,000 clones, approximately 80% of which show up once; 1.5% is in the top ten. The sample comprised peripheral blood. These receptors originate from a human donor in a cohort sampled during active COVID-19.

The chain employs TRBV6-5 and TRBJ1-5; a weak D match, TRBD1 (6 bases). V lost 8 bases to trimming and J lost 5 bases, with 13 bases between them. Per germline, CDR1 MNHEY and CDR2 SVGAGI. The CDR3 has 13 residues. The CDR3 here is CASGRGADQPQHF. CDR3 nucleotides: TGTGCCAGCGGGCGGGGGGCGGATCAGCCCCAGCATTTT.

This rearrangement joins TRBV6-5 to TRBJ2-7, with D uncertain. The CDR3 extends over 14 amino acids. CDR1 and CDR2 from the germline V gene are MNHEY and SVGAGI. Trimming stripped 6 bases from V and 0 bases from J, with 12 bases between. The CDR3 region is CASRTTPNSYEQYF. The CDR3, as DNA: TGTGCCAGCAGAACAACACCAAACTCCTACGAGCAGTACTTC.

The chain has TRBV5-1 and TRBJ1-1; tentative D call: TRBD1 (5 bases). CDR1 is SGHRS, CDR2 YFSETQ, per germline. The CDR3 has 15 residues. The V and J ends lost 4 bases and 5 bases respectively, with 18 bases between them. The chain's CDR3 is CASSPAGVLRTEAFF. CDR3 sequence (DNA): TGCGCCAGCAGCCCGGCGGGGGTATTACGAACTGAAGCTTTCTTT.

The V and J genes are TRBV5-6 and TRBJ2-7; the match to TRBD1 covers 10 bases. The CDR3 has 14 residues. The germline gives CDR1 SGHDT, CDR2 YYEEEE. The ends lost 5 bases at V and 6 bases at J; junction bases unmatched: 8. This CDR3 is CASSRDRGPLEQYF. Written as DNA, the CDR3 is TGTGCCAGCAGTCGGGACAGGGGACCTCTCGAGCAGTACTTC.

This clone appeared a few times. The chain is built from TRBV18 and TRBJ1-1, with TRBD1 identical over 10 bases. V was pared by 4 bases and J by 5 bases, with 1 base of the junction left unmatched. The CDR3 has 13 residues. Germline values: CDR1 KGHSH, CDR2 LQKENI. Written as DNA, the CDR3 is TGTGCCAGCTCACGGGACAGGGGTACTGAAGCTTTCTTT. Its translation is CASSRDRGTEAFF.

This clone was seen only once. This rearrangement joins TRBV5-4 to TRBJ2-1; 7 bases align to TRBD2. The V and J ends lost 1 base and 8 bases, in that order; junction bases with no gene match: 18. The germline V gene has CDR1 SGHNT and CDR2 YYREEE (reference sequence). This CDR3 is 18 amino acids long. The CDR3 bases are TGTGCCAGCAGCTTGTATGGGTCCGGGAGGTCTTTAGGCGATGAGCAGTTCTTC. It is translated as CASSLYGSGRSLGDEQFF.

The chain is built from TRBV19 and TRBJ1-1, with 9 bases lining up with TRBD1. Trimming removed 6 bases from V and 3 bases from J; junction bases left unmatched: 11. This CDR3 comprises 16 residues. CDR1 is LNHDA and CDR2 is SQIVND in the germline V gene (reference sequence). The CDR3 sequence is CASRRGGQGWDTEAFF. DNA for the CDR3: TGTGCCAGTAGGAGGGGGGGACAGGGATGGGACACTGAAGCTTTCTTT.

The V gene is TRBV19, the J gene TRBJ1-1; possibly TRBD1 for D (5 bases). With 11 bases removed from V and 4 bases from J, the gap between germline ends came to 17 bases. The CDR3 consists of 13 residues. From germline, CDR1 is LNHDA and CDR2 SQIVND (reference sequence). This CDR3 reads CAAQREGSTEAFF. The CDR3 DNA reads as TGTGCCGCACAAAGGGAGGGGAGCACTGAAGCTTTCTTT.

This chain connects TRBV7-3 to TRBJ2-3; tentative D call: TRBD1 (6 bases). The CDR3 loop spans 13 amino acids. Germline V CDR1 and CDR2: SGHTA, FQGTGA. V lost 5 bases to trimming and J lost 2 bases, with 8 bases between them. DNA of the CDR3: TGTGCCAGCAGCCGACAGGTCACAGATACGCAGTATTTT. The encoded protein is CASSRQVTDTQYF. Full variable domain (outside the CDR3, taken from reference TRBV7-3 and TRBJ2-3): GAGVSQTPSNKVTEKGKYVELRCDPISGHTALYWYRQSLGQGPEFLIYFQGTGAADDSGLPNDRFFAVRPEGSVSTLKIQRTERGDSAVYLCASSRQVTDTQYFGPGTRLTVL.

The chain combines TRBV24-1 with TRBJ1-4; 10 bases are a match to TRBD1. V shed 5 bases, J shed 4 bases, and the junction held 3 bases outside the gene matches. CDR3 length equals 15 residues. CDR1 KGHDR and CDR2 SFDVKD come from the germline V gene. The CDR3 loop is CATSGGQGVNEKLFF. The CDR3 DNA follows: TGTGCCACCAGTGGCGGACAGGGGGTTAATGAAAAACTGTTTTTT.

A single count supports this clone. The rearrangement uses TRBV7-2 and TRBJ2-5, with unresolved D. This CDR3 contains 13 residues. The ends were cut back, 2 bases at V and 1 base at J, with 5 bases in the middle. Germline V gene sequence: CDR1 SGHTA, CDR2 FQGNSA. The CDR3, as DNA: TGTGCCAGCAGCTTACAGGCCCAAGAGACCCAGTACTTC. Translated, it gives CASSLQAQETQYF.

The V gene is TRBV27, the J gene TRBJ1-2, with D possibly TRBD1 on 6 matching bases. Germline V gives CDR1 MNHEY, CDR2 SMNVEV (reference sequence). This CDR3 region has 12 residues. Trimming shortened V by 2 bases and J by 8 bases, and 9 bases separated the two germline ends. The CDR3 region has the DNA TGTGCCAGCAGTTTAACAGGGACCGGCTACACCTTC. Residues: CASSLTGTGYTF.

The J gene is TRBJ2-3, the V gene TRBV7-2; perhaps TRBD2 as D (6 bases). CDR3 length equals 18 residues. V was cut by 2 bases and J by 2 bases, with 20 bases left in between. Germline V CDR1 and CDR2: SGHTA, FQGNSA. CDR3 residues: CASSLWGRVAEITDTQYF. The CDR3 bases are TGTGCCAGCAGCTTATGGGGTAGAGTAGCGGAGATCACAGATACGCAGTATTTT. Filled out from reference TRBV7-2 and TRBJ2-3, the complete variable domain reads GAGVSQSPSNKVTEKGKDVELRCDPISGHTALYWYRQSLGQGLEFLIYFQGNSAPDKSGLPSDRFSAERTGGSVSTLTIQRTQQEDSAVYLCASSLWGRVAEITDTQYFGPGTRLTVL.

This clone was found a few times. This rearrangement joins TRBV2 to TRBJ1-2; D not certain. This CDR3 is 14 amino acids long. The V and J ends lost 0 bases and 4 bases respectively, with 9 bases between them. Per germline, CDR1 SNHLY and CDR2 FYNNEI. The CDR3 spells CASSEASGGYGYTF. CDR3 coding DNA: TGTGCCAGCAGTGAAGCGTCTGGAGGCTATGGCTACACCTTC.